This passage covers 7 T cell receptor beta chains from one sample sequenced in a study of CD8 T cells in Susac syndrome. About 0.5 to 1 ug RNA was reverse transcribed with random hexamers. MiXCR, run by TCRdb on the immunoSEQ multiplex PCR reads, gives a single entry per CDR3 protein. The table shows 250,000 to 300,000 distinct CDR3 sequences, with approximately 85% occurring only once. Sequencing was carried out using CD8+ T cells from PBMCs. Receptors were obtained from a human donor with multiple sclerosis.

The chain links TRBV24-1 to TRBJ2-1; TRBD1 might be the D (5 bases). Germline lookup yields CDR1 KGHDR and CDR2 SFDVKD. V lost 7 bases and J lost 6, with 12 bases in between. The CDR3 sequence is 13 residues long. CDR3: CATSKEGVNEQFF. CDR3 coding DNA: TGTGCCACCAGCAAGGAAGGGGTCAATGAGCAGTTCTTC.

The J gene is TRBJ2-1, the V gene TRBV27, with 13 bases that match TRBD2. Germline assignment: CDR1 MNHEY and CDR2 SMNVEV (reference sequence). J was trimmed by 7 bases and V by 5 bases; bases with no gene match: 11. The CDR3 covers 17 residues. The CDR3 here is CASSDRGTSGVGNEQFF. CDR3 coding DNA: TGTGCCAGCAGTGACAGGGGGACTAGCGGGGTCGGGAATGAGCAGTTCTTC.

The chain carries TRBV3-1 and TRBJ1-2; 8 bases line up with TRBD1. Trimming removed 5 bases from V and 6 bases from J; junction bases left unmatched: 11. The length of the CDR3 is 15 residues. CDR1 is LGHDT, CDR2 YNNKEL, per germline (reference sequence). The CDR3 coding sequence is TGTGCCAGCAGCGCGCGGACAGGGTTTGGGGATGGCTACACCTTC. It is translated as CASSARTGFGDGYTF. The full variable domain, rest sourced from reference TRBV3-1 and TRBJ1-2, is DTAVSQTPKYLVTQMGNDKSIKCEQNLGHDTMYWYKQDSKKFLKIMFSYNNKELIINETVPNRFSPKSPDKAHLNLHINSLELGDSAVYFCASSARTGFGDGYTFGSGTRLTVV.

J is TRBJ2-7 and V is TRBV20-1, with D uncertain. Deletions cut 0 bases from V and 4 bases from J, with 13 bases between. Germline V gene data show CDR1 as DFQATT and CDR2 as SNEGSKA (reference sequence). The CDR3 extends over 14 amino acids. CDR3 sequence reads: CSARDLSGVYEQYF. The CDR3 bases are TGCAGTGCTAGAGATCTATCGGGCGTGTACGAGCAGTACTTC.

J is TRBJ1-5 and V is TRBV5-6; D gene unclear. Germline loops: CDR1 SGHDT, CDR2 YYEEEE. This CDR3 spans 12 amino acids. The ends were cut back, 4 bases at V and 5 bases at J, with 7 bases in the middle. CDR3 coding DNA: TGTGCCAGCAGCACGGAAGATCAGCCCCAGCATTTT. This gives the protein CASSTEDQPQHF.

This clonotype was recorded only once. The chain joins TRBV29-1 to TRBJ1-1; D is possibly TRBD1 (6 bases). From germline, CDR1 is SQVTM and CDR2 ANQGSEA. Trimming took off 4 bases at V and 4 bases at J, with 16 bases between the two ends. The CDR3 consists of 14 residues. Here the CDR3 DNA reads TGCAGCGTTGCCGGTGGGACATTGACCACTGAAGCTTTCTTT. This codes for CSVAGGTLTTEAFF. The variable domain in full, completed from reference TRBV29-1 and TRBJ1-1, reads SAVISQKPSRDICQRGTSLTIQCQVDSQVTMMFWYRQQPGQSLTLIATANQGSEATYESGFVIDKFPISRPNLTFSTLTVSNMSPEDSSIYLCSVAGGTLTTEAFFGQGTRLTVV.

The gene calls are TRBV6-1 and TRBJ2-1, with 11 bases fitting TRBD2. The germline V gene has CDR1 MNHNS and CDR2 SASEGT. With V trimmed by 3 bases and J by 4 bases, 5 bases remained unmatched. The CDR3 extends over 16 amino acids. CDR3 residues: CASSDGTSGLYNEQFF. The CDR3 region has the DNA TGTGCCAGCAGTGATGGGACTAGCGGATTATACAATGAGCAGTTCTTC.